Included here is one T cell receptor beta chain sequence, with context. These data come from a study of control samples from healthy donors and cancer patients. From germline, CDR1 is ENHRY and CDR2 SYGVKD. The CDR3 consists of 12 residues. V was clipped by 10 bases and J by 8 bases; unmatched bases: 9. TCRdb's table, derived via immunoSEQ multiplex PCR, lists solely in-frame clones and lacks some. Among approximately 89,000 clones listed, around 85% were seen once. Specimen: blood. This TCR was recovered from a woman between 40 and 55 years old in good health. V and J are TRBV10-3 and TRBJ1-2; 8 bases align to TRBD1. The CDR3 DNA is TGTGCCACTACCGGACAGGGTCACGGCTACACCTTC. The encoded protein is CATTGQGHGYTF.